The 29 T cell receptor beta chains in this list originate from one sample, sequenced in a study of T-cell reconstitution after alpha-beta-depleted transplantation in children. The TCRbeta library was prepared with unique molecular identifiers. TCRdb reprocessed the PCR reads via MiXCR and lists one record per CDR3 protein. The sample records about 980,000 distinct CDR3 sequences, under 30% being singletons. The sequenced sample was PBMCs, mostly from graft donor cells, obtained 360 days after TCRalphabeta/CD19-depleted stem cell transplant. These receptors all stem from a boy younger than two who had a stem cell transplant for SCID, so the T cells may come from the graft donor.

This sequence joins TRBV20-1 and TRBJ2-3; D may be TRBD1 (5 bases). Trimming took 3 bases from V and 1 from J, leaving 11 bases between them. Germline values: CDR1 DFQATT, CDR2 SNEGSKA (reference sequence). The CDR3 consists of 14 residues. This CDR3 reads CSASWGSRTDTQYF. The CDR3 DNA follows: TGCAGTGCTAGTTGGGGCAGCCGCACAGATACGCAGTATTTT.

The gene calls are TRBV3-1 and TRBJ2-1; the D is unclear. The germline gives CDR1 LGHDT, CDR2 YNNKEL (reference sequence). V was shortened by 3 bases and J by 2 bases, with 8 bases between the two germline ends. CDR3 length: 14 amino acids. The CDR3 coding sequence is TGTGCCAGCAGCCATGGTCCCGCCTACAATGAGCAGTTCTTC. Residues: CASSHGPAYNEQFF.

The chain links TRBV3-1 to TRBJ1-5, with D tentatively TRBD1 (6 bases). The CDR3 consists of 15 residues. V shed 4 bases and J shed 3 bases, with 13 bases lying between them. Germline V CDR1 and CDR2: LGHDT, YNNKEL (reference sequence). CDR3 region: CASSRTGTPNQPQHF. For the CDR3, the DNA is TGTGCCAGCAGCCGTACCGGGACACCCAATCAGCCCCAGCATTTT.

This clonotype came up a few times. The chain couples TRBV12-3 or TRBV12-4 to TRBJ1-1, with D perhaps TRBD1 (6 bases). The CDR3 is made up of 14 amino acids. V gave up 3 bases and J gave up 7 bases, with 15 bases separating them. The CDR3 loop is CASSLGGRMGEAFF. CDR3 nucleotides: TGTGCCAGCAGTTTGGGGGGGCGCATGGGTGAAGCTTTCTTT.

The chain uses TRBV12-3 or TRBV12-4 and TRBJ1-2, with D maybe TRBD1 (5 bases). Trimming stripped 6 bases from V and 5 bases from J, with 16 bases between. The CDR3 runs 14 residues. The CDR3 loop reads CASSNLVGGYGYTF. CDR3 coding DNA: TGTGCCAGCAGCAATCTCGTCGGGGGATATGGCTACACCTTC.

This clonotype was counted ten times or more. This chain joins TRBV5-6 and TRBJ2-7; D possibly corresponds to TRBD2 (5 bases). Trimming took off 2 bases at V and 0 bases at J, with 12 bases between the two ends. The CDR3 loop spans 15 amino acids. CDR1 and CDR2 (germline): SGHDT, YYEEEE. In DNA form, the CDR3 reads TGTGCCAGCAGCTTCGTCGGGGAAAGCTCCTACGAGCAGTACTTC. Protein product: CASSFVGESSYEQYF.

This clonotype has a handful of counts. The rearrangement uses TRBV5-1 and TRBJ2-7; 7 bases are a match to TRBD2. The ends lost 4 bases at V and 7 bases at J; junction bases unmatched: 17. The V gene's germline CDR1 is SGHRS and CDR2 YFSETQ. The CDR3 loop spans 16 amino acids. CDR3 DNA sequence: TGCGCCAGCAGCCCACGAGGGGCGGGAGCCCTCCTTGAGCAGTACTTC. This gives the protein CASSPRGAGALLEQYF.

This clonotype has only a few counts. The chain carries TRBV5-1 and TRBJ2-1; no reliable D call. CDR3 length equals 12 residues. CDR1 and CDR2 (germline): SGHRS, YFSETQ. Trimming took 5 bases from V and 7 from J, leaving 10 bases between them. CDR3 nucleotides: TGCGCCAGCAGATTAGGACCTAATGAGCAGTTCTTC. Protein: CASRLGPNEQFF.

The chain joins TRBV18 to TRBJ1-4; D gene uncertain. The germline V and J ends were trimmed by 1 base and 8 bases, with 11 bases remaining between them. Germline V gives CDR1 KGHSH, CDR2 LQKENI. The CDR3 runs 14 residues. For the CDR3, the DNA is TGTGCCAGCTCACCACTGGGCGAGGGAGAAAAACTGTTTTTT. This gives the protein CASSPLGEGEKLFF.

The chain recombines TRBV6-1 with TRBJ1-2, with TRBD1 matching over 12 bases. The CDR3 is 14 residues long. V shed 5 bases and J 7 bases; nucleotides not matched to a gene: 5. Germline V gene data show CDR1 as MNHNS and CDR2 as SASEGT. CDR3 loop: CASSIRDRGPGYTF. In DNA, the CDR3 is TGTGCCAGCAGTATCCGGGACAGGGGGCCTGGCTACACCTTC.

V and J are TRBV20-1 and TRBJ2-1, with a tentative D call TRBD1 (6 bases). In germline, CDR1 is DFQATT, CDR2 SNEGSKA (reference sequence). V was cut by 3 bases and J by 4 bases, with 13 bases left in between. CDR3 length: 14 amino acids. The CDR3 loop is CSASRGGPYNEQFF. The DNA for the CDR3 is TGCAGTGCTAGTAGAGGGGGACCGTACAATGAGCAGTTCTTC.

The chain recombines TRBV5-1 with TRBJ2-5, with a weak D call TRBD2 (6 bases). From germline, CDR1 is SGHRS and CDR2 YFSETQ. The CDR3 contains 15 residues. Trimming pared 4 bases from V and 5 bases from J, leaving 18 bases between. The DNA for the CDR3 is TGCGCCAGCAGCCGGTACGGGGGAAGAGAGGAGACCCAGTACTTC. This codes for CASSRYGGREETQYF.

This clonotype was found a few times. The chain employs TRBV11-2 and TRBJ2-1; 7 bases align to TRBD1. Germline lookup yields CDR1 SGHAT and CDR2 FQNNGV. The CDR3 sequence is 13 residues long. V dropped 5 bases and J dropped 9; count of bases not matched to a gene: 7. CDR3 sequence: CASSDRVRGEQFF. In DNA form, the CDR3 reads TGTGCCAGCAGCGACAGGGTTCGCGGTGAGCAGTTCTTC. The full variable domain, completed using reference TRBV11-2 and TRBJ2-1, is EAGVAQSPRYKIIEKRQSVAFWCNPISGHATLYWYQQILGQGPKLLIQFQNNGVVDDSQLPKDRFSAERLKGVDSTLKIQPAKLEDSAVYLCASSDRVRGEQFFGPGTRLTVL.

This clonotype was seen only a few times. The chain couples TRBV2 to TRBJ1-2; a weak D match, TRBD1 (5 bases). The CDR3 spans 17 residues. Trimming cost V 6 bases and J 3 bases, with 23 bases left between them. The germline V gene encodes CDR1 SNHLY and CDR2 FYNNEI. In nucleotides, the CDR3 is TGTGCCAGCAGCGCCTCTATCTGGGGCCGCGGGGACTATGGCTACACCTTC. Residues: CASSASIWGRGDYGYTF.

Only a few counts were recorded for this clonotype. The rearrangement joins TRBV20-1 to TRBJ1-1; D uncertain. Deletions cut 5 bases from V and 0 bases from J, with 7 bases between. This CDR3 region has 12 residues. Germline V gene data show CDR1 as DFQATT and CDR2 as SNEGSKA (reference sequence). CDR3 amino acids: CSAHTVNTEAFF. The CDR3 nucleotides read TGCAGTGCTCACACAGTGAACACTGAAGCTTTCTTT.

The gene calls are TRBV13 and TRBJ2-5; D gene ambiguous. Germline values: CDR1 PRHDT, CDR2 FYEKMQ (reference sequence). This CDR3 has 13 amino acids. V lost 5 bases, J lost 7 bases, and 14 bases lay in between. CDR3 residues: CASSDQRSGTQYF. CDR3 nucleotide sequence: TGTGCCAGCAGCGATCAACGTTCAGGGACCCAGTACTTC.

J is TRBJ2-7 and V is TRBV28; no clear D. The V and J ends lost 5 bases and 12 bases respectively, with 23 bases between them. Germline-derived CDR1 and CDR2 are MDHEN and SYDVKM. The CDR3 covers 14 residues. Here the CDR3 DNA reads TGTGCCAGCAGTCCCCTATTGACCGCCGATTGTGGGTACTTC. This gives the protein CASSPLLTADCGYF.

This clonotype was detected only a few times. The chain uses TRBV29-1 and TRBJ1-1; 8 bases agree with TRBD1. This CDR3 comprises 13 residues. Germline assignment: CDR1 SQVTM and CDR2 ANQGSEA. With V trimmed by 6 bases and J by 0 bases, 3 bases remained unmatched. The CDR3 nucleotides are TGCAGCGTGGACAGGGCCCTGAACACTGAAGCTTTCTTT. Its protein product is CSVDRALNTEAFF.

This chain links TRBV6-1 with TRBJ2-4; possibly TRBD2 for D (7 bases). V lost 8 bases and J 4 bases, leaving 12 bases between the germline ends. This CDR3 spans 13 amino acids. CDR1 and CDR2 (germline): MNHNS, SASEGT. The CDR3 region is CASSGGSKNIQYF. As DNA, the CDR3 is TGTGCCAGCTCGGGGGGCAGTAAAAACATTCAGTACTTC.

This clonotype was picked up a small number of times. The CDR3 loop is CAISDQDRPRFYGYTF. The CDR3 DNA follows: TGTGCCATCAGTGACCAAGACAGGCCCCGTTTTTATGGCTACACCTTC. The chain joins TRBV10-3 to TRBJ1-2; weak D call: TRBD1 (6 bases). Germline loops: CDR1 ENHRY, CDR2 SYGVKD. The CDR3 consists of 16 residues. The ends were cut back, 3 bases at V and 5 bases at J, with 19 bases in the middle.

This clonotype has ten or more counts. The rearrangement uses TRBV10-3 and TRBJ1-5; 7 bases match TRBD1. J was trimmed by 7 bases and V by 2 bases; bases with no gene match: 2. The CDR3 has 13 residues. CDR1 and CDR2 (germline): ENHRY, SYGVKD. The CDR3, as DNA: TGTGCCATCAGTGAGGACAGGGTCCAGCCCCAGCATTTT. Amino acids: CAISEDRVQPQHF.

This chain joins TRBV20-1 and TRBJ2-5; no definite D call. V lost 1 base, J lost 4 bases, and 10 bases lay in between. The V gene's germline CDR1 is DFQATT and CDR2 SNEGSKA (reference sequence). CDR3 length: 13 residues. Written as DNA, the CDR3 is TGCAGTGCTAGAGGACCCGTAGGAGAGACCCAGTACTTC. Amino acids: CSARGPVGETQYF.

This clonotype was picked up a small number of times. The J gene is TRBJ2-2, the V gene TRBV19; D remains ambiguous. The length of the CDR3 is 14 residues. The V gene lost 10 bases and the J gene lost 4 bases, with 16 bases spanning the gap. Germline loops: CDR1 LNHDA, CDR2 SQIVND (reference sequence). CDR3 residues: CATVGPLLTGELFF. The CDR3 nucleotides are TGTGCCACCGTCGGGCCTCTACTCACCGGGGAGCTGTTTTTT. Full variable domain (remainder filled in from reference TRBV19 and TRBJ2-2): DGGITQSPKYLFRKEGQNVTLSCEQNLNHDAMYWYRQDPGQGLRLIYYSQIVNDFQKGDIAEGYSVSREKKESFPLTVTSAQKNPTAFYLCATVGPLLTGELFFGEGSRLTVL.

A few counts support this clonotype. This rearrangement joins TRBV12-3 or TRBV12-4 to TRBJ1-1; D may be TRBD1 (6 bases). The CDR3 contains 14 residues. The germline V and J ends were trimmed by 1 base and 8 bases, with 14 bases remaining between them. The CDR3 region is CASSLDRVVPEAFF. As DNA, the CDR3 is TGTGCCAGCAGTTTAGACAGGGTGGTTCCCGAAGCTTTCTTT.

V is TRBV12-3 or TRBV12-4 and J is TRBJ2-5, with a tentative D call TRBD2 (6 bases). The CDR3 sequence is 15 residues long. V lost 4 bases to trimming and J lost 5 bases, with 17 bases between them. The CDR3 reads CASSSGTGVWETQYF. CDR3 bases: TGTGCCAGCAGTTCAGGGACGGGGGTTTGGGAGACCCAGTACTTC.

The chain has TRBV20-1 and TRBJ2-7; TRBD1 might be the D (6 bases). The ends were cut back, 0 bases at V and 2 bases at J, with 14 bases in the middle. This CDR3 has 15 amino acids. Germline loops: CDR1 DFQATT, CDR2 SNEGSKA (reference sequence). In DNA, the CDR3 is TGCAGTGCTAGAGATTTCAGGGGACGCCCCTACGAGCAGTACTTC. Amino acid sequence: CSARDFRGRPYEQYF.

This clonotype was seen a handful of times. CDR3 coding DNA: TGTGCCAGCAAGACGGGACAGGGGACCTACAATGAGCAGTTCTTC. Translation: CASKTGQGTYNEQFF. The chain employs TRBV27 and TRBJ2-1; the match to TRBD1 covers 10 bases. V dropped 7 bases and J dropped 2; count of bases not matched to a gene: 5. The length of the CDR3 is 15 residues. CDR1 MNHEY and CDR2 SMNVEV come from the germline V gene (reference sequence).

This clonotype showed up just a few times. The J gene is TRBJ2-1, the V gene TRBV5-1; TRBD1 or TRBD2 may be the D gene (6 bases each). The CDR3 consists of 15 residues. Germline V CDR1 and CDR2: SGHRS, YFSETQ. Trimming shortened V by 4 bases and J by 8 bases, and 19 bases separated the two germline ends. CDR3 loop: CASSAHGGASDEQFF. CDR3 DNA: TGCGCCAGCAGCGCCCACGGGGGCGCAAGCGATGAGCAGTTCTTC. The complete variable domain, with remaining parts taken from reference TRBV5-1 and TRBJ2-1, reads KAGVTQTPRYLIKTRGQQVTLSCSPISGHRSVSWYQQTPGQGLQFLFEYFSETQRNKGNFPGRFSGRQFSNSRSEMNVSTLELGDSALYLCASSAHGGASDEQFFGPGTRLTVL.

The chain joins TRBV2 to TRBJ2-1; D is possibly TRBD1 (6 bases). The CDR3 consists of 14 residues. The V gene lost 6 bases and the J gene lost 8 bases, with 17 bases spanning the gap. Germline V lookup: CDR1 SNHLY, CDR2 FYNNEI. In DNA, the CDR3 is TGTGCCAGCAGACCCCGACGGGACACACATGAGCAGTTCTTC. This translates into CASRPRRDTHEQFF.